This TCR beta chain was observed in a study of control samples from healthy donors and cancer patients. Germline CDR1 and CDR2: SNHLY and FYNNEI. V lost 8 bases to trimming and J lost 2 bases; unmatched junction nucleotides: 9. The CDR3 contains 14 residues. Sequencing used immunoSEQ multiplex PCR; TCRdb keeps in-frame clones, though not all of them. In the table there are a few hundred thousand clones, around 90% of which are singletons. V usage is TRBV2 and J usage is TRBJ2-7; 7 nucleotides line up with TRBD2. The specimen sequenced was PBMCs. This receptor was obtained from a middle-aged man with head and neck cancer. CDR3 residues: CASLREGFAYEQYF. The CDR3 region has the DNA TGTGCCAGCCTGAGGGAGGGGTTTGCCTACGAGCAGTACTTC.